This entry is about one T cell receptor (beta chain). The data belong to a study of Ad26.COV2.S vaccination and SARS-CoV-2 variants. Treatment defined: some 20 received Ad26.COV2.S at low or high dose, single or two shots; 5 received placebo; per-sample allocation not given. On day 63 after the first injection, vaccine and placebo recipients gave samples. Ad26 vector vaccine expressed Wuhan-strain SARS-CoV-2 spike. Here immunoSEQ multiplex PCR was the method, and the copy in TCRdb shows in-frame clones only, minus some. The data show some 390,000 clones, 70% to 90% seen once. The TCR sequence derives from a person between 18 and 60 years old who received the Ad26.COV2.S COVID-19 vaccine or a placebo. This sample comprised peripheral blood, obtained in a trial of Ad26.COV2.S vaccine versus placebo.

This chain's CDR3 is CASSPGGGAEPQHF. The CDR3 DNA reads TGTGCCAGCTCCCCGGGGGGGGGCGCGGAGCCCCAGCATTTT. J is TRBJ1-5 and V is TRBV18, with a weak D call TRBD1 (6 bases). V was cut by 6 bases and J by 8 bases, with 17 bases left in between. The CDR3 runs to 14 residues. Looked up from germline, CDR1 is KGHSH and CDR2 is LQKENI.